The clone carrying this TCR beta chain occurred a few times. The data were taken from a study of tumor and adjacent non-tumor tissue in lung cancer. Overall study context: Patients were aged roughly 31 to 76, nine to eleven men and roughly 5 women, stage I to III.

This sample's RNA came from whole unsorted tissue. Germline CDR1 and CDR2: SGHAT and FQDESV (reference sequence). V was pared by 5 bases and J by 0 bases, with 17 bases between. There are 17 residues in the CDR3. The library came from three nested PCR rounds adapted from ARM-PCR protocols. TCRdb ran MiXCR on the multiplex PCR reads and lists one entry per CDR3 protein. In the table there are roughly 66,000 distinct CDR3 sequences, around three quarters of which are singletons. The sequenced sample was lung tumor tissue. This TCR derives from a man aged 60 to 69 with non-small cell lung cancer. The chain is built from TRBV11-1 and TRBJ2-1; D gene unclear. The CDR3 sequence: CASSLPASAGSYNEQFF. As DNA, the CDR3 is TGTGCCAGCAGCCTCCCGGCTAGTGCAGGCTCCTACAATGAGCAGTTCTTC.